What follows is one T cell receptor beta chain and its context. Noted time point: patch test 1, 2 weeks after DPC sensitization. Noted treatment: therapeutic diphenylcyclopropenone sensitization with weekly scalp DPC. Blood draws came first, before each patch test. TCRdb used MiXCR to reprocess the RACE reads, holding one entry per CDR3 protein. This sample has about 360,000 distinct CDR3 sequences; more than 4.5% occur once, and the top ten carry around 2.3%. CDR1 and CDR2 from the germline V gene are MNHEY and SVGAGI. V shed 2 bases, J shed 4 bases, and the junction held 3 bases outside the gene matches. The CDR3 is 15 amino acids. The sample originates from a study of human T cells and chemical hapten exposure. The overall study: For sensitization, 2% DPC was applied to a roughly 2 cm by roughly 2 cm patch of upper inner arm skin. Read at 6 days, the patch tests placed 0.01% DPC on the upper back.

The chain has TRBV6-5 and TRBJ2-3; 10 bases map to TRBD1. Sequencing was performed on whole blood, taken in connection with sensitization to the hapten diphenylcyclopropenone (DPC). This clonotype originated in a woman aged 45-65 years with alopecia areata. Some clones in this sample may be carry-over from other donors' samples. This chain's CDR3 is CASSYPGQGADTQYF. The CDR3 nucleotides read TGTGCCAGCAGTTACCCTGGACAGGGGGCAGATACGCAGTATTTT.